Below, 2 T cell receptor beta chains from the same sample are listed, as sequenced in a study of CXCR3-negative and CXCR3-positive naive CD8 T cells. General study results and limits: Greater hydrophobicity was found in TRB CDR3s of CXCR3-positive naive cells than of CXCR3-negative naive cells.

The TRB libraries of cDNA were built by UMI-labeled 5' RACE. TCRdb re-called the 5' RACE reads; every CDR3 protein appears as one record, without DNA. The sample table includes roughly 80,000 distinct CDR3 sequences. These receptors' antigens are unknown. Material for sequencing was naive CXCR3+ CD8+ T cells from blood. Sample subset: CD45RO-CCR7+CD27+CD95- naive CD8+ T cells expressing CXCR3 (TNR3+). These receptors were obtained from a human donor in good health. Some clones in this sample may be carry-over from other donors' samples.

The CDR3 loop is CASRLAGLYNEQFF. The chain carries TRBV27 and TRBJ2-1; the TRBD2 assignment by TCRdb is unverifiable without DNA. The CDR3 loop spans 14 amino acids. Germline-derived CDR1 and CDR2 are MNHEY and SMNVEV (reference sequence).

The chain is built from TRBV13 and TRBJ1-1. There are 13 residues in the CDR3. Germline V gives CDR1 PRHDT, CDR2 FYEKMQ (reference sequence). CDR3 sequence reads: CASSFERRTEAFF. Filled out from reference TRBV13 and TRBJ1-1, the complete variable domain reads AAGVIQSPRHLIKEKRETATLKCYPIPRHDTVYWYQQGPGQDPQFLISFYEKMQSDKGSIPDRFSAQQFSDYHSELNMSSLELGDSALYFCASSFERRTEAFFGQGTRLTVV.